What follows are 17 T cell receptor beta chains derived from one specimen sequenced in a study of neurological immune-mediated disorders (dated by TCRdb to between 2018 and 2021). To prepare the library, 5' RACE was applied. These reads were obtained on an Illumina HiSeq 2500. TCRdb itself trimmed the public reads at Q25 with fastp, ran MiXCR and retained productive beta chains. Rows are combined by CDR3 protein, so each entry shows the most common genes and DNA. The sample contains about 59,000 distinct CDR3 sequences, under 4.5% of them found a single time. Approximately 3.1% of the sample lies in the top ten. Sequencing was performed on PBMCs. The receptors originated from a woman aged 25 to 39 with multiple sclerosis.

This clonotype appeared many times. Mismatch with germline at one junction end may stem from a read error. V gene TRBV15 combines with J gene TRBJ2-7; D gene ambiguous. The germline V gene encodes CDR1 LNHNV and CDR2 YYDKDF (reference sequence). The CDR3 is 13 residues long. In nucleotides, the CDR3 is TGTGCCACTAGCATGTCCCAGGCCTACGAGCAGTACTTC. Protein sequence: CATSMSQAYEQYF. The full variable domain, with the rest looked up from reference TRBV15 and TRBJ2-7, is DAMVIQNPRYQVTQFGKPVTLSCSQTLNHNVMYWYQQKSSQAPKLLFHYYDKDFNNEADTPDNFQSRRPNTSFCFLDIRSPGLGDTAMYLCATSMSQAYEQYFGPGTRLTVT.

This clonotype was counted at least ten times. V usage is TRBV3-1 and J usage is TRBJ2-3, with no clear D. This CDR3 contains 15 residues. The germline V gene encodes CDR1 LGHDT and CDR2 YNNKEL (reference sequence). The V end was cut by 1 base, the J end by 3 bases, with 11 bases between. The CDR3 DNA reads as TGTGCCAGCAGCCAAGTAGTAGTAGCAACAGATACGCAGTATTTT. Translating gives CASSQVVVATDTQYF.

The chain combines TRBV20-1 with TRBJ2-5; TRBD1 agrees at 7 bases. This CDR3 has 13 amino acids. J lost 12 bases, V lost 6 bases, and 16 bases had no gene match. Germline CDR1 is DFQATT and CDR2 is SNEGSKA (reference sequence). The CDR3 here is CSAGGQAPKNEYF. DNA for the CDR3: TGCAGTGCCGGAGGACAGGCCCCAAAGAATGAGTACTTC.

This clonotype occurred many times. This chain connects TRBV18 to TRBJ1-2, with D unclear. V was clipped by 8 bases and J by 7 bases, with 17 bases between them. Per the germline V gene, CDR1 is KGHSH and CDR2 is LQKENI. The CDR3 consists of 13 residues. DNA of the CDR3: TGTGCCAGCGCTACCCTGGACTACCGTGGCTACACCTTC. Translated, it gives CASATLDYRGYTF.

This clonotype was seen many times. The chain carries TRBV5-1 and TRBJ2-5; 9 positions match TRBD1. Germline V gene data show CDR1 as SGHRS and CDR2 as YFSETQ. The CDR3 consists of 16 residues. The V segment lost 3 bases and the J segment 9 bases; nucleotides outside the gene matches: 15. The CDR3 reads CASSSGTGPSNRAQYF. CDR3 sequence (DNA): TGCGCCAGCAGCTCGGGGACAGGGCCCTCAAATCGGGCCCAGTACTTC.

This clonotype has a count of ten or more. The chain couples TRBV7-9 to TRBJ1-6; no clear D. The CDR3 spans 15 residues. Trimming removed 1 base from V and 11 bases from J, with 15 bases in between. Germline CDR1 and CDR2: SEHNR and FQNEAQ (reference sequence). CDR3: CASSLDGLDTPPLHF. The CDR3 DNA follows: TGTGCCAGCAGCTTAGACGGTTTGGATACGCCACCCCTCCACTTT.

At least ten counts were recorded for this clonotype. Its ends do not fully match the called genes, so a read error is possible. The gene calls are TRBV20-1 and TRBJ1-4; 7 bases match TRBD1. This CDR3 is 17 amino acids long. Germline-derived CDR1 and CDR2 are DFQATT and SNEGSKA (reference sequence). DNA of the CDR3: TGCAGTGCTCGAGACAGGGTGAGATGGAAGGCTAATGAAAAACTGTTTTTT. This translates into CSARDRVRWKANEKLFF.

With respect to this clonotype: Compared with germline, one end of the junction differs, possibly owing to a read error. The V gene is TRBV24-1, the J gene TRBJ1-5, with TRBD1 identical over 7 bases. CDR3 size: 12 residues. CDR1 is KGHDR and CDR2 is SFDVKD in the germline V gene. The CDR3 coding sequence is TGTGCCACCAGTGATCAACAGGGGCCCCAGAATTTT. It specifies CATSDQQGPQNF.

The V call is TRBV6-5, the J call TRBJ2-7, with D hard to call. There are 12 residues in the CDR3. Trimming cost V 6 bases and J 6 bases, with 12 bases left between them. CDR1 and CDR2 from the germline V gene are MNHEY and SVGAGI. As DNA, the CDR3 is TGTGCCAGCAGATCGGAAGTTGGCGAGCAGTACTTC. It translates to CASRSEVGEQYF.

This clonotype came up many times. V and J are TRBV3-1 and TRBJ1-1; D is undetermined. CDR1 and CDR2 (germline): LGHDT, YNNKEL (reference sequence). V lost 1 base to trimming and J lost 4 bases, with 4 bases between them. This CDR3 is 12 amino acids long. The CDR3 protein is CASSQGVTEAFF. In DNA, the CDR3 is TGTGCCAGCAGCCAAGGGGTCACTGAAGCTTTCTTT.

This clonotype came up many times. This sequence joins TRBV7-9 and TRBJ1-6; D gene uncertain. Germline loops: CDR1 SEHNR, CDR2 FQNEAQ (reference sequence). The CDR3 has 14 residues. The V end lost 10 bases, the J end lost 5 bases, and 15 bases lay between the germline ends. The CDR3 sequence: CATSGRSDNSPLHF. The CDR3 DNA is TGTGCCACCTCGGGTAGGTCGGATAATTCACCCCTCCACTTT.

This clonotype appeared many times. V and J are TRBV4-1 and TRBJ2-3, with a possible D match to TRBD2 (5 bases). The CDR3 covers 12 residues. The V end lost 0 bases, the J end lost 9 bases, and 7 bases lay between the germline ends. The germline V gene has CDR1 MGHRA and CDR2 YSYEKL. DNA for the CDR3: TGCGCCAGCAGCCAAGAGGGAGTCACGCAGTATTTT. Amino acid sequence: CASSQEGVTQYF.

Many counts were recorded for this clonotype. The chain carries TRBV5-1 and TRBJ2-1, with unresolved D. V was clipped by 0 bases and J by 6 bases, with 10 bases between them. This CDR3 has 14 amino acids. Germline V CDR1 and CDR2: SGHRS, YFSETQ. DNA for the CDR3: TGCGCCAGCAGCTTGGACGACTTAGGCAATGAGCAGTTCTTC. The encoded protein is CASSLDDLGNEQFF. Full variable domain (rest looked up from reference TRBV5-1 and TRBJ2-1): KAGVTQTPRYLIKTRGQQVTLSCSPISGHRSVSWYQQTPGQGLQFLFEYFSETQRNKGNFPGRFSGRQFSNSRSEMNVSTLELGDSALYLCASSLDDLGNEQFFGPGTRLTVL.

The table lists this clonotype with many counts. This sequence joins TRBV10-3 and TRBJ1-2, with a weak D call TRBD1 (6 bases). V lost 2 bases, J lost 3 bases, and 7 bases lay in between. The CDR3 runs to 13 residues. CDR1 is ENHRY and CDR2 is SYGVKD in the germline V gene. The CDR3 loop reads CAISETGHYGYTF. CDR3 coding DNA: TGTGCCATCAGTGAGACAGGGCACTATGGCTACACCTTC.

This clonotype was found a few times. The rearrangement joins TRBV5-1 to TRBJ1-4; D uncertain. CDR3 length: 15 amino acids. V lost 2 bases and J lost 0, with 8 bases in between. Germline V gene lookup returns CDR1 SGHRS and CDR2 YFSETQ. The CDR3 nucleotides read TGCGCCAGCAGCTTAGCGAATCCAACTAATGAAAAACTGTTTTTT. It codes for CASSLANPTNEKLFF. Using reference TRBV5-1 and TRBJ1-4 for the parts outside the CDR3, the full variable domain is KAGVTQTPRYLIKTRGQQVTLSCSPISGHRSVSWYQQTPGQGLQFLFEYFSETQRNKGNFPGRFSGRQFSNSRSEMNVSTLELGDSALYLCASSLANPTNEKLFFGSGTQLSVL.

The rearrangement uses TRBV6-4 and TRBJ2-1, with 15 bases that match TRBD2. Trimming took 4 bases from V and 7 from J; bases not matched to a gene: 5. The CDR3 spans 16 residues. Germline V lookup: CDR1 MRHNA, CDR2 SNTAGT. CDR3 amino acids: CASSAGTSGRMNEQFF. In nucleotides, the CDR3 is TGTGCCAGCAGTGCAGGGACTAGCGGGAGGATGAATGAGCAGTTCTTC.

This clonotype has more than one count but fewer than ten. The rearrangement joins TRBV20-1 to TRBJ1-2; no definite D call. The ends were cut back, 0 bases at V and 5 bases at J, with 13 bases in the middle. The CDR3 is 14 amino acids. CDR1 is DFQATT, CDR2 SNEGSKA, per germline (reference sequence). The CDR3 DNA reads as TGCAGTGCTAGAGATCCCCGATACCCATATGGCTACACCTTC. This encodes CSARDPRYPYGYTF.